This TCR beta chain was captured in a study of shared clonotypes between healthy human individuals. In this sample, this clone turned up many times. The assay was immunoSEQ multiplex PCR, and TCRdb's table has in-frame clones only and misses some. The sample includes hundreds of thousands of clones, approximately 79% of them seen just once. Germline CDR1 LNHDA, CDR2 SQIVND (reference sequence). The CDR3 has 15 amino acids. Trimming took 1 base from V and 2 from J, leaving 9 bases between them. This receptor was taken from a woman aged 25-40 years in good health. What was sequenced was memory CD4+ T cells sorted from blood. Noted subset: CD45RA-negative fraction. The chain links TRBV19 to TRBJ1-5; no firm D call. The CDR3 protein is CASSIGGLGNQPQHF. CDR3 DNA sequence: TGTGCCAGTAGTATAGGCGGTCTCGGCAATCAGCCCCAGCATTTT.